This T cell receptor (beta chain) appears in the sequencing data of a study of T cell responses to AZD1222 COVID-19 vaccine. Study conclusions and caveats: Along spike, vaccine-associated CD4 TCRs were found throughout, with dominance at 160-218 and 743-854. Sampling that yielded the repertoires occurred only after the peak T cell response.

To note about this clone: Antigen specificity is unknown.

Measured with immunoSEQ multiplex PCR; TCRdb has only the in-frame clones, and not every one. The repertoire includes 95,000 to 150,000 clones, about 91% of them detected once, and under 6.5% sits in the top ten. V lost 5 bases and J lost 4, with 14 bases in between. Germline CDR1 and CDR2: LNHDA and SQIVND (reference sequence). There are 14 residues in the CDR3. This TCR came from an adult in good health. The chain carries TRBV19 and TRBJ1-1, with a possible D match to TRBD1 (6 bases). Source: peripheral blood, taken on day 0 of AZD1222 vaccination. The CDR3 here is CASSARGIGTEAFF. CDR3 DNA: TGTGCCAGTAGTGCCAGGGGTATTGGCACTGAAGCTTTCTTT.